Following are 16 T cell receptor beta chains from one sample sequenced in a study of CD8 T cells in Susac syndrome. Random hexamers were used to reverse transcribe about 0.5 to 1 ug of RNA. TCRdb used MiXCR to reprocess the immunoSEQ multiplex PCR reads, holding one entry per CDR3 protein. In the table there are more than 150,000 distinct CDR3 sequences, approximately 96% of which are singletons. The sample comprised CD4+ T cells from PBMCs. The source is a human donor with Susac syndrome.

V and J are TRBV12-3 or TRBV12-4 and TRBJ2-6; tentative D call: TRBD2 (5 bases). Trimming removed 10 bases at V and 4 bases at J, with 11 bases between. The CDR3 is 13 residues long. DNA for the CDR3: TGTGCCAACCGACGCGGGGGGGCCAACGTCCTGACTTTC. Protein: CANRRGGANVLTF.

This rearrangement joins TRBV12-3 or TRBV12-4 to TRBJ1-6; D may be TRBD1 (5 bases). V lost 4 bases and J 4 bases, leaving 8 bases between the germline ends. The CDR3 has 14 amino acids. The CDR3 loop reads CASSWDEYNSPLHF. The CDR3 region has the DNA TGTGCCAGCAGTTGGGACGAATATAATTCACCCCTCCACTTT.

The chain has TRBV29-1 and TRBJ1-2, with a tentative D call TRBD1 (6 bases). This CDR3 spans 12 amino acids. Trimming removed 5 bases from V and 4 bases from J, with 11 bases in between. Per the germline V gene, CDR1 is SQVTM and CDR2 is ANQGSEA. CDR3 residues: CSVTSGVYGYTF. The CDR3 DNA sequence: TGCAGCGTTACGTCAGGGGTCTATGGCTACACCTTC.

The chain links TRBV29-1 to TRBJ2-7, with TRBD2 matching over 10 bases. The V and J ends lost 4 bases and 4 bases, in that order; junction bases with no gene match: 4. The germline gives CDR1 SQVTM, CDR2 ANQGSEA. The CDR3 extends over 13 amino acids. CDR3 region: CSVGTSGQYEQYF. The CDR3 DNA follows: TGCAGCGTTGGGACTAGCGGCCAATACGAGCAGTACTTC.

J is TRBJ2-3 and V is TRBV5-6, with unresolved D. Germline CDR1 and CDR2: SGHDT and YYEEEE. CDR3 length: 14 residues. The V end lost 2 bases, the J end lost 4 bases, and 11 bases lay between the germline ends. The CDR3: CASSFSNRPDTQYF. As DNA, the CDR3 is TGTGCCAGCAGCTTTTCCAACCGGCCAGATACGCAGTATTTT. The full variable domain, completed using reference TRBV5-6 and TRBJ2-3, is DAGVTQSPTHLIKTRGQQVTLRCSPKSGHDTVSWYQQALGQGPQFIFQYYEEEERQRGNFPDRFSGHQFPNYSSELNVNALLLGDSALYLCASSFSNRPDTQYFGPGTRLTVL.

The chain joins TRBV20-1 to TRBJ1-2; TRBD1 aligns across 8 bases. Unmatched junction bases numbered 9, after V lost 5 bases and J lost 4 bases. Per germline, CDR1 DFQATT and CDR2 SNEGSKA (reference sequence). The CDR3 has 14 amino acids. The CDR3 reads CSADKTGTGYGYTF. The CDR3, as DNA: TGCAGTGCTGACAAAACCGGGACAGGCTATGGCTACACCTTC.

The chain employs TRBV6-2 or TRBV6-3 and TRBJ1-2, with 8 bases aligning to TRBD1. The CDR3 has 11 residues. The V gene's germline CDR1 is MNHEY and CDR2 SVGEGT. The J segment lost 6 bases and the V segment lost 6 bases, leaving 0 bases of the junction unmatched. CDR3 DNA: TGTGCCAGCAGGGGACAGGATGGCTACACCTTC. The encoded protein is CASRGQDGYTF.

The V gene is TRBV20-1, the J gene TRBJ2-7; 9 nucleotides match TRBD1. Germline V gene sequence: CDR1 DFQATT, CDR2 SNEGSKA (reference sequence). With V trimmed by 4 bases and J by 2 bases, 6 bases remained unmatched. This CDR3 has 14 residues. The CDR3 coding sequence is TGCAGTGCTAAATCCGGGACAGGGCCCTACGAGCAGTACTTC. Its protein is CSAKSGTGPYEQYF.

This clonotype showed up just once. The rearrangement joins TRBV5-1 to TRBJ2-5; D not resolved. The CDR3 contains 13 residues. The V end was cut by 4 bases, the J end by 2 bases, with 9 bases between. Germline loops: CDR1 SGHRS, CDR2 YFSETQ. In DNA, the CDR3 is TGCGCCAGCAGCACACTGGGGCAAGAGACCCAGTACTTC. Amino acid sequence: CASSTLGQETQYF.

The chain combines TRBV12-3 or TRBV12-4 with TRBJ2-7; D is possibly TRBD1 (6 bases). V lost 8 bases and J 1 base, leaving 12 bases between the germline ends. The CDR3 is 13 residues long. The CDR3 reads CASARDTSYEQYF. DNA for the CDR3: TGTGCCAGCGCGAGGGACACTTCCTACGAGCAGTACTTC.

CDR3: CASSVEDRKNTEAFF. CDR3 nucleotide sequence: TGTGCCAGCAGCGTAGAGGACAGGAAGAACACTGAAGCTTTCTTT. The rearrangement uses TRBV9 and TRBJ1-1; the match to TRBD1 covers 7 bases. The trim removed 0 bases at V and 1 base at J, leaving 3 bases unmatched. In germline, CDR1 is SGDLS, CDR2 YYNGEE. The CDR3 loop spans 15 amino acids.

In its sample, this clonotype was seen once. The rearrangement joins TRBV12-3 or TRBV12-4 to TRBJ2-5, with D maybe TRBD2 (6 bases). The ends were cut back, 6 bases at V and 4 bases at J, with 12 bases in the middle. This CDR3 has 13 residues. The CDR3 sequence: CASSQTRIETQYF. In nucleotides, the CDR3 is TGTGCCAGCAGCCAGACTAGAATAGAGACCCAGTACTTC.

The CDR3 is CSARQHGPDTQYF. As DNA, the CDR3 is TGCAGTGCTAGACAACACGGCCCAGATACGCAGTATTTT. V and J are TRBV20-1 and TRBJ2-3; D not resolved. Trimming cost V 2 bases and J 4 bases, with 10 bases left between them. CDR1 and CDR2 from the germline V gene are DFQATT and SNEGSKA (reference sequence). The CDR3 has 13 amino acids.

The chain is built from TRBV3-1 and TRBJ1-5; D remains ambiguous. Germline loops: CDR1 LGHDT, CDR2 YNNKEL (reference sequence). Trimming shortened V by 1 base and J by 11 bases, and 15 bases separated the two germline ends. The CDR3 totals 14 residues. CDR3: CASSQGRDIRAQHF. Written as DNA, the CDR3 is TGTGCCAGCAGCCAAGGGCGAGACATAAGAGCCCAGCATTTT.

Only one count was recorded for this clonotype. The chain links TRBV20-1 to TRBJ1-1; D possibly corresponds to TRBD1 (6 bases). This CDR3 has 11 amino acids. The ends were cut back, 3 bases at V and 6 bases at J, with 8 bases in the middle. CDR1 and CDR2 from the germline V gene are DFQATT and SNEGSKA (reference sequence). This CDR3 is CSARGGPEAFF. In DNA form, the CDR3 reads TGCAGTGCTAGGGGGGGCCCTGAAGCTTTCTTT.

V is TRBV15 and J is TRBJ1-1; a weak D match, TRBD1 (5 bases). The germline CDR1 and CDR2 sequences are LNHNV and YYDKDF (reference sequence). CDR3 length: 13 residues. V was pared by 5 bases and J by 1 base, with 8 bases between. CDR3 residues: CATSAGGNTEAFF. The CDR3 DNA reads as TGTGCCACCAGCGCTGGGGGGAACACTGAAGCTTTCTTT.